The 28 T cell receptor beta chains listed next were all sequenced from one sample in a study of lymphopenia after photon versus proton radiotherapy. Assay: immunoSEQ multiplex PCR; the TCRdb copy retains only in-frame clones and omits some. Found here are roughly 58,000 clones, roughly 87% of them singletons; the top ten hold over 10%. Sequencing used peripheral blood, obtained from a patient treated with proton-based radiotherapy. The receptor set was obtained from an elderly man with esophageal cancer.

The chain links TRBV21-1 to TRBJ2-6; whether TRBD2, the table's D call, matches the DNA was not checked. TRBV21-1 constitutes a pseudogene. The CDR3 is made up of 18 amino acids. The CDR3 reads CASSIPLGSGSGANVLTF. The CDR3 DNA is TGTGCCAGCAGCATCCCCCTTGGGTCGGGGTCTGGGGCCAACGTCCTGACTTTC.

The CDR3 sequence: CASSSISTENTIYF. The CDR3 region has the DNA TGTGCCAGCAGTTCCATTTCGACAGAAAACACCATATATTTT. The chain joins TRBV27 to TRBJ1-3; D might be TRBD1 (5 bases). V was cut by 4 bases and J by 6 bases, with 13 bases left in between. This CDR3 has 14 residues. Germline-derived CDR1 and CDR2 are MNHEY and SMNVEV (reference sequence).

This chain joins TRBV29-1 and TRBJ2-5; D may be TRBD1 or TRBD2 (7 bases each). Trimming left V 4 bases short and J 5 bases short, with 14 bases between. This CDR3 contains 13 residues. CDR1 is SQVTM, CDR2 ANQGSEA, per germline. DNA of the CDR3: TGCAGCGTTGGGGGAGGGGGCACGGAGACCCAGTACTTC. Its translation: CSVGGGGTETQYF.

This clone was detected only once. This chain uses TRBV4-1 with TRBJ2-2; D is possibly TRBD1 or TRBD2 (5 bases each). CDR3 size: 14 residues. The V end was cut by 3 bases, the J end by 4 bases, with 9 bases between. CDR1 is MGHRA, CDR2 YSYEKL, per germline. The CDR3 here is CASSQGPITGELFF. In DNA form, the CDR3 reads TGCGCCAGCAGCCAGGGACCCATCACCGGGGAGCTGTTTTTT.

The rearrangement uses TRBV5-6 and TRBJ2-3, with TRBD1 as a possible D gene (5 bases). In germline, CDR1 is SGHDT, CDR2 YYEEEE. This CDR3 is 18 amino acids long. Trimming left V 0 bases short and J 1 base short, with 18 bases between. The CDR3 sequence: CASSLDIEALRGTDTQYF. The DNA of the CDR3 is TGTGCCAGCAGCTTGGATATAGAGGCCCTCAGGGGCACAGATACGCAGTATTTT.

The V call is TRBV6-5, the J call TRBJ1-4, with 9 bases lining up with TRBD1. J gave up 10 bases and V 5 bases, and 8 bases lay outside the gene matches. The CDR3 spans 14 residues. Germline lookup yields CDR1 MNHEY and CDR2 SVGAGI. The CDR3 spells CASSDDRGIGKLFF. The CDR3 nucleotides are TGTGCCAGCAGTGACGACAGGGGGATTGGAAAACTGTTTTTT.

This sequence joins TRBV9 and TRBJ1-2; D is perhaps TRBD1 (5 bases). Germline lookup yields CDR1 SGDLS and CDR2 YYNGEE. The V gene lost 4 bases and the J gene lost 1 base, with 11 bases spanning the gap. The CDR3 is 14 amino acids. In nucleotides, the CDR3 is TGTGCCAGCAGCCCCTCGGGACTTAACTATGGCTACACCTTC. Protein sequence: CASSPSGLNYGYTF.

This sequence joins TRBV6-5 and TRBJ1-1; possibly TRBD1 for D (5 bases). Between the trimmed V and J ends, which lost 2 bases and 5 bases, there was a span of 12 bases. The CDR3 length is 14 residues. Germline CDR1 reads MNHEY; CDR2 reads SVGAGI. CDR3 coding DNA: TGTGCCAGCAGTTACCCTCGGGGCCGTACTGAAGCTTTCTTT. It codes for CASSYPRGRTEAFF.

CDR3 sequence reads: CASSPRLNSYEQYF. Written as DNA, the CDR3 is TGCGCCAGCAGCCCCCGCCTAAATTCCTACGAGCAGTACTTC. The genes are TRBV4-1 and TRBJ2-7; D not resolved. This CDR3 has 14 residues. V shed 4 bases and J shed 1 base, with 11 bases lying between them. Germline-derived CDR1 and CDR2 are MGHRA and YSYEKL.

This chain joins TRBV5-1 and TRBJ2-5, with D possibly TRBD2 on 6 matching bases. Germline lookup yields CDR1 SGHRS and CDR2 YFSETQ. The CDR3 is made up of 13 amino acids. V dropped 4 bases and J dropped 2 bases, with 9 bases sitting between them. The CDR3 here is CASSRDSQETQYF. CDR3 nucleotides: TGCGCCAGCAGCCGGGACTCACAAGAGACCCAGTACTTC.

The V gene is TRBV30, the J gene TRBJ1-2; D ambiguous. V was clipped by 5 bases and J by 4 bases, with 11 bases between them. Germline V CDR1 and CDR2: GTSNPN, SVGIG (reference sequence). This CDR3 has 12 residues. As DNA, the CDR3 is TGTGCCTGGTCTCGAGCTTCCTATGGCTACACCTTC. Encoded protein: CAWSRASYGYTF.

The chain uses TRBV5-1 and TRBJ2-2, with 7 bases that match TRBD1. Trimming took 1 base from V and 1 from J; bases not matched to a gene: 1. There are 15 residues in the CDR3. The germline CDR1 and CDR2 sequences are SGHRS and YFSETQ. DNA of the CDR3: TGCGCCAGCAGCTTGAGACAGGGGAACACCGGGGAGCTGTTTTTT. Its translation: CASSLRQGNTGELFF. Filled out from reference TRBV5-1 and TRBJ2-2, the complete variable domain reads KAGVTQTPRYLIKTRGQQVTLSCSPISGHRSVSWYQQTPGQGLQFLFEYFSETQRNKGNFPGRFSGRQFSNSRSEMNVSTLELGDSALYLCASSLRQGNTGELFFGEGSRLTVL.

Concerning this clone itself: Other DNA sequences of this sample code for an identical CDR3. The chain carries TRBV5-1 and TRBJ1-1; no clear D. With 0 bases removed from V and 1 base from J, the gap between germline ends came to 4 bases. The CDR3 is 13 residues long. Germline lookup yields CDR1 SGHRS and CDR2 YFSETQ. DNA of the CDR3: TGCGCCAGCAGCTTGGAATCGAACACTGAAGCTTTCTTT. Translating it yields CASSLESNTEAFF. The full variable domain, with the rest looked up from reference TRBV5-1 and TRBJ1-1, is KAGVTQTPRYLIKTRGQQVTLSCSPISGHRSVSWYQQTPGQGLQFLFEYFSETQRNKGNFPGRFSGRQFSNSRSEMNVSTLELGDSALYLCASSLESNTEAFFGQGTRLTVV.

The chain joins TRBV18 to TRBJ1-3, with 12 nucleotides matching TRBD1. The CDR3 runs to 16 residues. Trimming at V came to 4 bases and at J to 4 bases, leaving 5 bases not matched to a gene. Germline values: CDR1 KGHSH, CDR2 LQKENI. The CDR3 sequence is CASSQPGQGAGNTIYF. CDR3 DNA sequence: TGTGCCAGCTCACAACCGGGACAGGGGGCAGGAAACACCATATATTTT.

The CDR3 loop reads CSVGRGRMNTGELFF. For the CDR3, the DNA is TGCAGCGTAGGACGCGGGAGGATGAACACCGGGGAGCTGTTTTTT. The genes are TRBV29-1 and TRBJ2-2; 8 nucleotides match TRBD2. V trimming: 6 bases; J trimming: 1 base; junction bases outside the gene matches: 7. Germline values: CDR1 SQVTM, CDR2 ANQGSEA. This CDR3 region has 15 residues.

The V call is TRBV15, the J call TRBJ1-4; D is uncertain. The CDR3 is 15 amino acids. V gave up 0 bases and J gave up 8 bases, with 13 bases separating them. The germline gives CDR1 LNHNV, CDR2 YYDKDF (reference sequence). This CDR3 is CATSRDQRAWEKLFF. The CDR3 nucleotides are TGTGCCACCAGCAGAGATCAGAGGGCTTGGGAAAAACTGTTTTTT.

The chain joins TRBV19 to TRBJ1-2, with D tentatively TRBD1 (6 bases). The germline V gene has CDR1 LNHDA and CDR2 SQIVND (reference sequence). The V end was cut by 8 bases, the J end by 1 base, with 20 bases between. This CDR3 has 16 residues. The CDR3 protein is CASGQRINNVNYGYTF. The CDR3 DNA sequence: TGTGCCAGTGGACAGAGGATTAACAACGTTAACTATGGCTACACCTTC.

This chain joins TRBV11-3 and TRBJ2-3; 7 bases are a match to TRBD2. The trim removed 3 bases at V and 2 bases at J, leaving 8 bases unmatched. Germline-derived CDR1 and CDR2 are SGHNT and YENEEA. This CDR3 has 16 amino acids. CDR3 loop: CASSLGGDPHTDTQYF. CDR3 nucleotide sequence: TGTGCCAGCAGCTTGGGAGGGGACCCACACACAGATACGCAGTATTTT.

The rearrangement uses TRBV7-9 and TRBJ2-7; D call uncertain. V shed 6 bases and J shed 6 bases, with 12 bases lying between them. The germline V gene encodes CDR1 SEHNR and CDR2 FQNEAQ (reference sequence). The CDR3 spans 12 residues. The CDR3 bases are TGTGCCAGCAGAGGCGTTTCCGGCGAGCAGTACTTC. Its protein is CASRGVSGEQYF.

The chain uses TRBV6-5 and TRBJ2-3, with 8 bases matching TRBD1. Germline CDR1 MNHEY, CDR2 SVGAGI. V shed 10 bases and J 3 bases; nucleotides not matched to a gene: 3. The CDR3 length is 12 residues. Here the CDR3 reads CATGGRTDTQYF. The CDR3 coding sequence is TGTGCCACAGGGGGCAGGACAGATACGCAGTATTTT.

V is TRBV6-1 and J is TRBJ2-5; the match to TRBD1 covers 9 bases. From germline, CDR1 is MNHNS and CDR2 SASEGT. This CDR3 is 15 amino acids long. The trim removed 3 bases at V and 5 bases at J, leaving 7 bases unmatched. The CDR3 DNA sequence: TGTGCCAGCAGTGAGCAACAGGGGGCATGGGAGACCCAGTACTTC. Translated: CASSEQQGAWETQYF.

This clone has only a few counts. The CDR3 bases are TGCGCCAGCAGCCAAGATCAGGGGGAGGGTTCCGGCTACACCTTC. Its protein product is CASSQDQGEGSGYTF. This chain uses TRBV4-3 with TRBJ1-2; the match to TRBD1 covers 7 bases. Germline CDR1 is LGHNA and CDR2 is YSLEER. This CDR3 has 15 residues. The V and J ends lost 0 bases and 8 bases, in that order; junction bases with no gene match: 9.

V and J are TRBV19 and TRBJ2-7; TRBD1 aligns across 7 bases. The V and J ends lost 5 bases and 3 bases, in that order; junction bases with no gene match: 4. The CDR3 consists of 13 residues. Germline V gene lookup returns CDR1 LNHDA and CDR2 SQIVND (reference sequence). This chain's CDR3 is CASSQGVVYEQYF. CDR3 coding DNA: TGTGCCAGTAGTCAGGGGGTGGTCTACGAGCAGTACTTC.

The V gene is TRBV7-2, the J gene TRBJ2-2, with D uncertain. CDR1 SGHTA and CDR2 FQGNSA come from the germline V gene. This CDR3 contains 15 residues. V shed 1 base and J shed 2 bases, with 8 bases lying between them. The CDR3 here is CASSLGVANTGELFF. In DNA form, the CDR3 reads TGTGCCAGCAGCTTAGGAGTAGCAAACACCGGGGAGCTGTTTTTT.

The CDR3 coding sequence is TGTGCCAGCGGTATGGGTGTGAACACTGAAGCTTTCTTT. It yields the protein CASGMGVNTEAFF. This chain links TRBV5-6 with TRBJ1-1, with no clear D. The CDR3 runs to 13 residues. Germline CDR1 SGHDT, CDR2 YYEEEE. Between the trimmed V and J ends, which lost 7 bases and 0 bases, there was a span of 10 bases.

The chain couples TRBV27 to TRBJ1-5, with D possibly TRBD1 on 6 matching bases. Germline assignment: CDR1 MNHEY and CDR2 SMNVEV (reference sequence). The CDR3 sequence is 15 residues long. Deletions cut 1 base from V and 3 bases from J, with 10 bases between. The CDR3 is CASSLFWTDNQPQHF. The CDR3 DNA sequence: TGTGCCAGCAGTTTATTTTGGACAGACAATCAGCCCCAGCATTTT.

The chain links TRBV4-3 to TRBJ2-3, with 10 positions matching TRBD1. The ends lost 4 bases at V and 6 bases at J; junction bases unmatched: 7. The germline V gene encodes CDR1 LGHNA and CDR2 YSLEER. The CDR3 runs to 15 residues. As DNA, the CDR3 is TGCGCCAGCAGCCTCCAGACAGGGGGCGAGGATACGCAGTATTTT. Its protein is CASSLQTGGEDTQYF.

The chain employs TRBV12-5 and TRBJ2-2; 10 bases fit TRBD2. CDR1 and CDR2 (germline): LGHNT, FRNRAP. The ends lost 6 bases at V and 2 bases at J; junction bases unmatched: 6. The CDR3 contains 16 residues. CDR3 DNA: TGTGCTAGTGGGAAAAGGACTAGCGGCAACACCGGGGAGCTGTTTTTT. Protein: CASGKRTSGNTGELFF.